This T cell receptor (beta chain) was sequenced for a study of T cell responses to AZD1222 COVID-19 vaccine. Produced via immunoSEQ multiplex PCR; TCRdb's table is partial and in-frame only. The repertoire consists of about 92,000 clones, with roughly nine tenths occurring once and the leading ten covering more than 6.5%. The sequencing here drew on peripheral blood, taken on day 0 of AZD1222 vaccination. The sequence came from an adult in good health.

CDR3 protein: CSVVFRTGRYEQYF. The CDR3 DNA reads as TGCAGCGTTGTATTTAGGACAGGGCGATACGAGCAGTACTTC. The rearrangement uses TRBV29-1 and TRBJ2-7; 8 nucleotides align to TRBD1. In germline, CDR1 is SQVTM, CDR2 ANQGSEA. The length of the CDR3 is 14 residues. V shed 4 bases and J 4 bases; nucleotides not matched to a gene: 9.